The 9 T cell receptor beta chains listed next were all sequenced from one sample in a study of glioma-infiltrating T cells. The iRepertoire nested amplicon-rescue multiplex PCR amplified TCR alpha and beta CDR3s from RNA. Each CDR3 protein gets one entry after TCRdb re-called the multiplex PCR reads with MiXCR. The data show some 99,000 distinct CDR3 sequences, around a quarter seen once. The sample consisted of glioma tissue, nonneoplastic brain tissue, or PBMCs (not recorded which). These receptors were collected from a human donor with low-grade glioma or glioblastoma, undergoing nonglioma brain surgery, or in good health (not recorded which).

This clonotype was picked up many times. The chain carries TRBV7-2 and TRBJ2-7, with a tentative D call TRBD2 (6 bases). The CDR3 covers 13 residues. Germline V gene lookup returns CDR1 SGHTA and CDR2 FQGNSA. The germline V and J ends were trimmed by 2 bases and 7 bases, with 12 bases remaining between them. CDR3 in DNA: TGTGCCAGCAGCTTAAATCCTCGGGGGGAGCAGTACTTC. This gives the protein CASSLNPRGEQYF.

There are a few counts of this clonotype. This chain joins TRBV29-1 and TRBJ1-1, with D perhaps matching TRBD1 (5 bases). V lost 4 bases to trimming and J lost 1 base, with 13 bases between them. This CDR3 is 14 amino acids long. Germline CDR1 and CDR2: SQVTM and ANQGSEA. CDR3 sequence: CSVVLQARNTEAFF. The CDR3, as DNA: TGCAGCGTTGTCCTACAGGCGAGGAACACTGAAGCTTTCTTT.

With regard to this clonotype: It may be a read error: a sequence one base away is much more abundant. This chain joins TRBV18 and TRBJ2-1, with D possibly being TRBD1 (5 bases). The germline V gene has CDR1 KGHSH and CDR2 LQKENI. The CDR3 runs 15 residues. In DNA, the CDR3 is TGTGCCAGCTCCCCTCAGGGAAGCTCCTGCAATGAGCAGTTCTTC. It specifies CASSPQGSSCNEQFF.

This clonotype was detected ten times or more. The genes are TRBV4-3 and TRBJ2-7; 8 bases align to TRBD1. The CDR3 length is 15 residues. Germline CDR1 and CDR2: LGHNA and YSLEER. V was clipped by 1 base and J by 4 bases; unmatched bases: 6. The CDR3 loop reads CASSQGTGFGYEQYF. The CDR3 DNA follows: TGCGCCAGCAGCCAAGGGACAGGGTTCGGGTACGAGCAGTACTTC.

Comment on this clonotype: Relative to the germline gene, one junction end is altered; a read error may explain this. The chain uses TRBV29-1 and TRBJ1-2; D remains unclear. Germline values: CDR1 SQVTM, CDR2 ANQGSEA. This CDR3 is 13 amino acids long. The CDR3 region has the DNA TGCAGCGTTCGGGTCGTAGCTAACTACGGCTACACCTTC. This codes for CSVRVVANYGYTF.

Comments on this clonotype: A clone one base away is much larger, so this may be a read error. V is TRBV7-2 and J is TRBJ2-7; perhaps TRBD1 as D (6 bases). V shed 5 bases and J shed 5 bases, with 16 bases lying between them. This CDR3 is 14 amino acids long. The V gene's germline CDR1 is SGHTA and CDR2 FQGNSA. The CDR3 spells CASSPNDRSDEQYF. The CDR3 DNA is TGTGCCAGCAGCCCCAATGACAGGAGCGACGAGCAGTACTTC.

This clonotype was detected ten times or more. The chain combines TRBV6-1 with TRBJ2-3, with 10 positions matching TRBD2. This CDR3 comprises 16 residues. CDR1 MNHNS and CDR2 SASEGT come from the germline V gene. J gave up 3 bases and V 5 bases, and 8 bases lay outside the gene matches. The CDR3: CASSNKRGGRTDTQYF. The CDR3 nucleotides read TGTGCCAGCAGTAACAAGCGGGGGGGCCGTACAGATACGCAGTATTTT.

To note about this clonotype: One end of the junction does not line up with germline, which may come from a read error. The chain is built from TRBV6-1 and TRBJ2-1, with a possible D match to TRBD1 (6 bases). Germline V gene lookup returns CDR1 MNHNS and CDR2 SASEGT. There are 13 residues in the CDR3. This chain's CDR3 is CASGSSWDNEHYF. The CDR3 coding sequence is TGTGCCAGCGGATCAAGCTGGGACAATGAGCATTACTTC.

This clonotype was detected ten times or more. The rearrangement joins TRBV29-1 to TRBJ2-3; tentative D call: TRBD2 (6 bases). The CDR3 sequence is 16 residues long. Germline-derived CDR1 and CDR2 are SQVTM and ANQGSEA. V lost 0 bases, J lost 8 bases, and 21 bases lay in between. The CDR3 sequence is CSVEDFRDRPGGTQYF. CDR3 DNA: TGCAGCGTTGAAGACTTTCGGGACCGCCCCGGGGGTACGCAGTATTTT.